The clone carrying this T cell receptor (beta chain) was counted once. This PCR relied on a set of 60 Vbeta primers and 13 Jbeta primers. TCRdb keeps only in-frame clones here, not all; method: immunoSEQ multiplex PCR. The sample holds roughly 55,000 clones, approximately 71% seen once. The sample comes from a study of cytomegalovirus exposure and HLA in healthy donors. CDR1 and CDR2 from the germline V gene are SGHVS and FNYEAQ. CDR3 length: 12 amino acids. Trimming took off 2 bases at V and 5 bases at J, with 5 bases between the two ends. Material for sequencing was PBMCs. This clonotype was sampled from a man in his forties in good health and CMV-seropositive. The rearrangement links TRBV7-6 to TRBJ2-3, with unresolved D. The CDR3: CASSLTRDTQYF. The CDR3 nucleotides are TGTGCCAGCAGCTTAACGCGAGATACGCAGTATTTT. Filled out from reference TRBV7-6 and TRBJ2-3, the complete variable domain reads GAGVSQSPRYKVTKRGQDVALRCDPISGHVSLYWYRQALGQGPEFLTYFNYEAQQDKSGLPNDRFSAERPEGSISTLTIQRTEQRDSAMYRCASSLTRDTQYFGPGTRLTVL.